These T cell receptor beta chains were read from a single sample in a study of cytomegalovirus exposure and HLA in healthy donors. The data were produced by immunoSEQ multiplex PCR, yet TCRdb's version contains in-frame clones alone and is incomplete. The sample contains 92,000 or so clones, approximately 96% of which appear only once. Sequencing was carried out using PBMCs. The receptors shown here come from a man younger than 30 in good health and CMV-seronegative. Both conserved end residues are part of each CDR3. The order of the fields is V gene, clone size, D gene, J gene, CDR3 protein, CDR3 DNA. The D gene is left open where the match is weak. Not all rows give a size; the values are once, few, many and, for expanded clones, a class.

V gene: TRBV7-3; clone size: .; D gene: TRBD2; J gene: TRBJ2-2; CDR3 protein: CASSLRLAVNTGELFF; CDR3 DNA: TGTGCCAGCAGCTTAAGGCTAGCGGTGAACACCGGGGAGCTGTTTTTT
V gene: TRBV6-1; clone size: .; D gene: TRBD1; J gene: TRBJ1-3; CDR3 protein: CASSAGTARSGNTIYF; CDR3 DNA: TGTGCCAGCAGTGCTGGGACAGCCAGATCTGGAAACACCATATATTTT
V gene: TRBV2; clone size: .; D gene: TRBD2; J gene: TRBJ2-1; CDR3 protein: CASRLTGTSVVNEQFF; CDR3 DNA: TGTGCCAGCAGGCTCACCGGGACTAGCGTGGTCAATGAGCAGTTCTTC
V gene: TRBV13; clone size: .; D gene: .; J gene: TRBJ2-2; CDR3 protein: CASSLLFRGNTGELFF; CDR3 DNA: TGTGCCAGCAGCTTGCTATTTAGGGGGAACACCGGGGAGCTGTTTTTT
V gene: TRBV11-2; clone size: .; D gene: .; J gene: TRBJ1-3; CDR3 protein: CASSRAGPESPNTIYF; CDR3 DNA: TGTGCCAGCAGCCGGGCGGGGCCAGAAAGCCCAAACACCATATATTTT
V gene: TRBV9; clone size: .; D gene: TRBD1; J gene: TRBJ1-5; CDR3 protein: CASSVGGTGDQPQHF; CDR3 DNA: TGTGCCAGCAGCGTAGGTGGGACAGGGGACCAGCCCCAGCATTTT
V gene: TRBV4-1; clone size: .; D gene: .; J gene: TRBJ2-7; CDR3 protein: CASSYELPYEQYF; CDR3 DNA: TGCGCCAGCAGTTATGAGTTGCCCTACGAGCAGTACTTC
V gene: TRBV5-1; clone size: .; D gene: TRBD2; J gene: TRBJ2-2; CDR3 protein: CASSLAGIGRAFPGELFF; CDR3 DNA: TGCGCCAGCAGCTTGGCGGGTATCGGGAGGGCCTTTCCCGGGGAGCTGTTTTTT
V gene: TRBV6-4; clone size: .; D gene: .; J gene: TRBJ2-6; CDR3 protein: CASSEGRSSGANVLTF; CDR3 DNA: TGTGCCAGCAGTGAGGGGCGGTCCTCTGGGGCCAACGTCCTGACTTTC
V gene: TRBV6-1; clone size: .; D gene: .; J gene: TRBJ1-4; CDR3 protein: CASSDLDSLTRLFF; CDR3 DNA: TGTGCCAGCAGTGACTTAGACAGCCTCACACGGCTGTTTTTT
V gene: TRBV7-9; clone size: .; D gene: .; J gene: TRBJ2-5; CDR3 protein: CASSSLPWETQYF; CDR3 DNA: TGTGCCAGCAGCTCGCTACCTTGGGAGACCCAGTACTTC
V gene: TRBV5-1; clone size: .; D gene: .; J gene: TRBJ2-5; CDR3 protein: CASRIGEETQYF; CDR3 DNA: TGCGCCAGCAGAATCGGGGAGGAGACCCAGTACTTC
V gene: TRBV2; clone size: .; D gene: TRBD2; J gene: TRBJ2-3; CDR3 protein: CASNPGGLSDTQYF; CDR3 DNA: TGTGCCAGCAACCCGGGAGGGTTATCAGATACGCAGTATTTT
V gene: TRBV6-1; clone size: .; D gene: TRBD2; J gene: TRBJ2-5; CDR3 protein: CASSGLAGGPETQYF; CDR3 DNA: TGTGCCAGCAGTGGACTAGCGGGAGGGCCAGAGACCCAGTACTTC
V gene: TRBV11-3; clone size: .; D gene: TRBD2; J gene: TRBJ2-1; CDR3 protein: CASSLGPAGGEGNEQFF; CDR3 DNA: TGTGCCAGCAGCTTAGGGCCAGCGGGAGGGGAGGGCAATGAGCAGTTCTTC
V gene: TRBV7-9; clone size: .; D gene: TRBD2; J gene: TRBJ2-2; CDR3 protein: CASISQGLAGKKNTGELFF; CDR3 DNA: TGTGCCAGCATCTCTCAGGGACTAGCGGGAAAAAAGAACACCGGGGAGCTGTTTTTT
V gene: TRBV4-1; clone size: .; D gene: .; J gene: TRBJ2-7; CDR3 protein: CASSQDLGRAYEQYF; CDR3 DNA: TGCGCCAGCAGCCAAGATCTCGGGAGAGCCTACGAGCAGTACTTC
V gene: TRBV2; clone size: .; D gene: TRBD1; J gene: TRBJ1-2; CDR3 protein: CATRRDRGSNYGYTF; CDR3 DNA: TGTGCCACCAGAAGGGACAGGGGGTCGAACTATGGCTACACCTTC
V gene: TRBV4-1; clone size: .; D gene: .; J gene: TRBJ1-4; CDR3 protein: CASSPRQSNEKLFF; CDR3 DNA: TGCGCCAGCAGCCCACGACAGAGTAATGAAAAACTGTTTTTT
V gene: TRBV6-9; clone size: .; D gene: .; J gene: TRBJ1-5; CDR3 protein: CASSHHTGLSNQPQHF; CDR3 DNA: TGTGCCAGCAGTCACCATACAGGGTTAAGCAATCAGCCCCAGCATTTT
V gene: TRBV5-8; clone size: once; D gene: .; J gene: TRBJ1-2; CDR3 protein: CASSLSGVYGYTF; CDR3 DNA: TGTGCCAGCAGCTTGTCGGGAGTGTATGGCTACACCTTC
V gene: TRBV1; clone size: .; D gene: .; J gene: TRBJ2-2; CDR3 protein: CTSSQEIRGGKYTGELFF; CDR3 DNA: TGCACCAGCAGCCAAGAAATAAGGGGTGGAAAATACACCGGGGAGCTGTTTTTT
V gene: TRBV10-1; clone size: once; D gene: .; J gene: TRBJ1-5; CDR3 protein: CASRRGGNQPQHF; CDR3 DNA: TGCGCCAGCCGGCGGGGGGGCAATCAGCCCCAGCATTTT
V gene: TRBV10-2; clone size: .; D gene: TRBD1; J gene: TRBJ2-7; CDR3 protein: CASSESTGTEQYF; CDR3 DNA: TGCGCCAGCAGTGAGTCGACAGGGACCGAGCAGTACTTC
V gene: TRBV5-4; clone size: .; D gene: .; J gene: TRBJ2-5; CDR3 protein: CASSPDATSSQETQYF; CDR3 DNA: TGTGCCAGCAGCCCCGACGCAACTAGTTCTCAAGAGACCCAGTACTTC
V gene: TRBV5-1; clone size: .; D gene: TRBD2; J gene: TRBJ2-3; CDR3 protein: CASSPTSVSTDTQYF; CDR3 DNA: TGCGCCAGCAGTCCTACTAGCGTTAGCACAGATACGCAGTATTTT
V gene: TRBV12-5; clone size: once; D gene: TRBD1; J gene: TRBJ2-5; CDR3 protein: CASGPVGQGQETQYF; CDR3 DNA: TGTGCTAGTGGTCCCGTGGGACAGGGCCAAGAGACCCAGTACTTC
V gene: TRBV6-5; clone size: .; D gene: TRBD2; J gene: TRBJ2-1; CDR3 protein: CASSYRTSPPPNEQFF; CDR3 DNA: TGTGCCAGCAGTTACCGGACTAGCCCACCCCCCAATGAGCAGTTCTTC
V gene: TRBV7-8; clone size: .; D gene: TRBD2; J gene: TRBJ2-5; CDR3 protein: CASSSTSGRALGRLETQYF; CDR3 DNA: TGTGCCAGCAGCTCGACTAGCGGGAGGGCCCTCGGTCGGCTCGAGACCCAGTACTTC
V gene: TRBV27; clone size: .; D gene: .; J gene: TRBJ1-1; CDR3 protein: CASKPGQLNTEAFF; CDR3 DNA: TGTGCCAGCAAACCGGGACAACTGAACACTGAAGCTTTCTTT
V gene: TRBV5-1; clone size: once; D gene: .; J gene: TRBJ2-1; CDR3 protein: CASSLVGSGGNEQFF; CDR3 DNA: TGCGCCAGCAGCTTGGTCGGGAGTGGGGGGAATGAGCAGTTCTTC
V gene: TRBV7-9; clone size: few; D gene: TRBD2; J gene: TRBJ2-1; CDR3 protein: CASSLLGGRALQNEQFF; CDR3 DNA: TGTGCCAGCAGCTTATTAGGCGGGAGGGCCCTCCAAAATGAGCAGTTCTTC
V gene: TRBV5-1; clone size: .; D gene: TRBD2; J gene: TRBJ2-5; CDR3 protein: CASSAGLAGGRRETQYF; CDR3 DNA: TGCGCCAGCAGCGCAGGACTAGCGGGAGGGCGGCGGGAGACCCAGTACTTC
V gene: TRBV7-9; clone size: once; D gene: .; J gene: TRBJ2-3; CDR3 protein: CASSSERSTDTQYF; CDR3 DNA: TGTGCCAGCAGCTCAGAACGCTCCACAGATACGCAGTATTTT
V gene: TRBV5-4; clone size: .; D gene: TRBD1; J gene: TRBJ2-7; CDR3 protein: CASSFGDRGYEQYF; CDR3 DNA: TGTGCCAGCAGCTTTGGAGACAGGGGCTACGAGCAGTACTTC
V gene: TRBV5-1; clone size: .; D gene: TRBD1; J gene: TRBJ2-7; CDR3 protein: CASSLAPGQGSYEQYF; CDR3 DNA: TGCGCCAGCAGCTTGGCTCCCGGACAGGGTTCCTACGAGCAGTACTTC
V gene: TRBV10-3; clone size: .; D gene: .; J gene: TRBJ2-1; CDR3 protein: CATMTSSSYNEQFF; CDR3 DNA: TGTGCCACTATGACCTCTAGCTCCTACAATGAGCAGTTCTTC
V gene: TRBV11-3; clone size: .; D gene: TRBD2; J gene: TRBJ2-5; CDR3 protein: CASSPTSLLETQYF; CDR3 DNA: TGTGCCAGCAGCCCGACTAGCCTCCTAGAGACCCAGTACTTC
V gene: TRBV28; clone size: .; D gene: TRBD1; J gene: TRBJ2-1; CDR3 protein: CASSHGTGGSYNEQFF; CDR3 DNA: TGTGCCAGCAGTCACGGGACAGGGGGATCCTACAATGAGCAGTTCTTC
V gene: TRBV12-5; clone size: .; D gene: .; J gene: TRBJ1-1; CDR3 protein: CASGSSATTFTAFF; CDR3 DNA: TGTGCTAGTGGTAGTAGCGCGACAACTTTCACGGCTTTCTTT
V gene: TRBV7-2; clone size: .; D gene: .; J gene: TRBJ1-1; CDR3 protein: CASSLAVRKNTEAFF; CDR3 DNA: TGTGCCAGCAGCTTAGCAGTCAGGAAGAACACTGAAGCTTTCTTT
V gene: TRBV5-1; clone size: .; D gene: TRBD2; J gene: TRBJ2-1; CDR3 protein: CASSLSGGWTNEQFF; CDR3 DNA: TGCGCCAGCAGCTTGTCGGGAGGTTGGACGAATGAGCAGTTCTTC
V gene: TRBV4-3; clone size: .; D gene: .; J gene: TRBJ2-3; CDR3 protein: CASSQDRDSTQYF; CDR3 DNA: TGCGCCAGCAGCCAAGACAGGGACTCGACGCAGTATTTT
V gene: TRBV13; clone size: .; D gene: TRBD1; J gene: TRBJ2-5; CDR3 protein: CASSPGTALIETQYF; CDR3 DNA: TGTGCCAGCAGCCCTGGGACAGCGCTGATTGAGACCCAGTACTTC
V gene: TRBV27; clone size: .; D gene: .; J gene: TRBJ1-5; CDR3 protein: CASSLGGQPQHF; CDR3 DNA: TGTGCCAGCAGTTTAGGAGGTCAGCCCCAGCATTTT